The 22 T cell receptor beta chains below all came from one sample that was sequenced in a study of T cells in Graves' hyperthyroidism and ophthalmopathy. TCR beta CDR3 regions were amplified from RNA transcripts. HTBI primers were the set used in a first-round RT-PCR of the TCR CDR3. Via MiXCR, TCRdb re-called the multiplex PCR reads, giving one row per CDR3 protein. The profile shows roughly 500,000 distinct CDR3 sequences, approximately 44% of them singletons. Specimen: peripheral blood or thyroid tissue (not recorded which). The receptors were sampled from an adult woman with Graves' disease, either hyperthyroidism or ophthalmopathy (not recorded which).

This clonotype has a count of ten or more. This rearrangement joins TRBV6-5 to TRBJ2-5; no reliable D call. The CDR3 extends over 15 amino acids. Trimming took 0 bases from V and 5 from J, leaving 13 bases between them. Germline CDR1 reads MNHEY; CDR2 reads SVGAGI. The CDR3 loop reads CASSYSIKRAETQYF. The CDR3 bases are TGTGCCAGCAGTTACTCGATCAAGCGTGCTGAGACCCAGTACTTC.

The genes are TRBV10-3 and TRBJ1-2; TRBD1 aligns across 7 bases. Germline lookup yields CDR1 ENHRY and CDR2 SYGVKD. The CDR3 is made up of 16 amino acids. V shed 9 bases and J 5 bases; nucleotides not matched to a gene: 18. The CDR3 sequence is CAIANSVVGTDYGYTF. As DNA, the CDR3 is TGTGCCATTGCCAACAGCGTAGTTGGGACAGATTATGGCTACACCTTC.

This clonotype was observed at least ten times. The chain is built from TRBV6-7 and TRBJ1-5; 8 bases fit TRBD1. TRBV6-7 is assigned to the ORF class and has an uncertain function. Trimming took 1 base from V and 0 from J; bases not matched to a gene: 11. The CDR3 is made up of 19 amino acids. CDR3 residues: CASSYYRTGKENSNQPQHF. The CDR3 DNA sequence: TGTGCCAGCAGTTACTACCGGACAGGGAAGGAGAATAGCAATCAGCCCCAGCATTTT.

The chain carries TRBV2 and TRBJ2-2, with D perhaps assigned TRBD1 or TRBD2 (5 bases each). The V gene lost 6 bases and the J gene lost 8 bases, with 19 bases spanning the gap. The germline V gene encodes CDR1 SNHLY and CDR2 FYNNEI. The CDR3 consists of 15 residues. CDR3 in DNA: TGTGCCAGCAGCCAAGCCGGGACGTCCGGTGGGGAGCTGTTTTTT. Translated: CASSQAGTSGGELFF.

The chain links TRBV6-6 to TRBJ1-4, with D tentatively TRBD1 (5 bases). This CDR3 has 14 residues. Trimming left V 5 bases short and J 8 bases short, with 15 bases between. Germline V CDR1 and CDR2: MNHNY, SVGAGI (reference sequence). In DNA form, the CDR3 reads TGTGCCAGCAGTCCGTCGGCAGGGACGGAAAAACTGTTTTTT. Amino acid sequence: CASSPSAGTEKLFF.

The rearrangement uses TRBV7-9 and TRBJ1-5; D is unclear. The CDR3 consists of 14 residues. The V end was cut by 4 bases, the J end by 7 bases, with 14 bases between. Germline values: CDR1 SEHNR, CDR2 FQNEAQ (reference sequence). CDR3: CASSSAERQQPQHF. For the CDR3, the DNA is TGTGCCAGCAGCTCAGCGGAGCGCCAGCAGCCCCAGCATTTT.

This clonotype was counted many times. The CDR3 coding sequence is TGTGCCAGCAGTACCCCGGGACTAGCGGGAGGGCCGTCTGTCTTCTACGAGCAGTACTTC. Translated, it gives CASSTPGLAGGPSVFYEQYF. The rearrangement uses TRBV25-1 and TRBJ2-7; TRBD2 agrees at 16 bases. Looked up from germline, CDR1 is MGHDK and CDR2 is SYGVNS. The CDR3 totals 20 residues. The J segment lost 3 bases and the V segment lost 5 bases, leaving 16 bases of the junction unmatched.

This clonotype has ten or more counts. The genes are TRBV9 and TRBJ1-1, with 10 bases aligning to TRBD1. After removal of 3 bases from V and 1 base from J, the junction contained 3 bases not matched to a gene. This CDR3 is 15 amino acids long. CDR1 SGDLS and CDR2 YYNGEE come from the germline V gene. The CDR3 sequence: CASSARDRGNTEAFF. The CDR3 DNA reads TGTGCCAGCAGCGCGAGGGACAGGGGGAACACTGAAGCTTTCTTT. Filled out from reference TRBV9 and TRBJ1-1, the complete variable domain reads DSGVTQTPKHLITATGQRVTLRCSPRSGDLSVYWYQQSLDQGLQFLIQYYNGEERAKGNILERFSAQQFPDLHSELNLSSLELGDSALYFCASSARDRGNTEAFFGQGTRLTVV.

The rearrangement uses TRBV7-9 and TRBJ2-7; D call uncertain. The CDR3 totals 13 residues. Germline V gene lookup returns CDR1 SEHNR and CDR2 FQNEAQ (reference sequence). V lost 6 bases, J lost 4 bases, and 13 bases lay in between. CDR3 loop: CASSAETQYEQYF. Written as DNA, the CDR3 is TGTGCCAGCAGTGCTGAGACCCAGTACGAGCAGTACTTC.

The chain combines TRBV12-3 or TRBV12-4 with TRBJ2-7, with a tentative D call TRBD2 (5 bases). The CDR3 length is 12 residues. V was pared by 8 bases and J by 3 bases, with 11 bases between. CDR3 DNA: TGTGCCAGCGGGAGAGAGAGCTACGAGCAGTACTTC. Translating it yields CASGRESYEQYF.

The chain recombines TRBV20-1 with TRBJ2-5; 8 bases map to TRBD2. CDR1 and CDR2 from the germline V gene are DFQATT and SNEGSKA (reference sequence). With 5 bases clipped from V and 5 bases from J, the junction kept 10 bases outside the gene matches. The CDR3 extends over 14 amino acids. DNA for the CDR3: TGCAGTGCTCGGACCGGGAGGGCTTGGGAGACCCAGTACTTC. Translated, it gives CSARTGRAWETQYF.

The chain couples TRBV2 to TRBJ1-5; tentative D call: TRBD1 (6 bases). Germline V CDR1 and CDR2: SNHLY, FYNNEI. CDR3 length equals 15 residues. V lost 4 bases and J lost 7, with 17 bases in between. This CDR3 is CASSVGGPYEQPQHF. CDR3 bases: TGTGCCAGCAGTGTCGGGGGGCCCTACGAGCAGCCCCAGCATTTT.

The chain employs TRBV2 and TRBJ2-7, with D possibly being TRBD1 (5 bases). The germline CDR1 and CDR2 sequences are SNHLY and FYNNEI. The CDR3 is 15 residues long. V lost 4 bases, J lost 1 base, and 14 bases lay in between. The DNA of the CDR3 is TGTGCCAGCAGTGTCAGACAGATGAGTTCCTACGAGCAGTACTTC. Amino acids: CASSVRQMSSYEQYF. Supplemented by reference TRBV2 and TRBJ2-7, the full variable domain reads EPEVTQTPSHQVTQMGQEVILRCVPISNHLYFYWYRQILGQKVEFLVSFYNNEISEKSEIFDDQFSVERPDGSNFTLKIRSTKLEDSAMYFCASSVRQMSSYEQYFGPGTRLTVT.

The rearrangement joins TRBV7-3 to TRBJ1-2; no firm D call. Deletions cut 2 bases from V and 4 bases from J, with 11 bases between. This CDR3 has 14 amino acids. Germline values: CDR1 SGHTA, CDR2 FQGTGA. CDR3 sequence reads: CASSLVGQLYGYTF. The CDR3, as DNA: TGTGCCAGCAGCTTAGTCGGCCAGCTCTATGGCTACACCTTC.

In its sample, this clonotype was seen a few times. The chain links TRBV6-5 to TRBJ1-2; D gene unclear. Per germline, CDR1 MNHEY and CDR2 SVGAGI. Trimming pared 5 bases from V and 7 bases from J, leaving 11 bases between. The CDR3 extends over 12 amino acids. CDR3 coding DNA: TGTGCCAGCAGTCCAGGTTTTGGTGGCTACACCTTC. This sequence encodes CASSPGFGGYTF.

V usage is TRBV29-1 and J usage is TRBJ1-1; no firm D call. Germline V lookup: CDR1 SQVTM, CDR2 ANQGSEA. The CDR3 runs 13 residues. V was clipped by 8 bases and J by 2 bases, with 15 bases between them. This CDR3 is CSSVSRTNTEAFF. The CDR3 DNA reads TGCAGCTCTGTCTCGAGGACTAACACTGAAGCTTTCTTT.

J is TRBJ2-7 and V is TRBV14; 7 positions match TRBD2. The CDR3 extends over 13 amino acids. CDR1 is SGHDN and CDR2 is FVKESK in the germline V gene. The CDR3 loop is CAGERDRSYEQYF. The CDR3 bases are TGTGCTGGGGAGCGGGACCGCTCCTACGAGCAGTACTTC.

In the case of this clonotype: One end of the junction varies from germline; a read error may be responsible. The V and J genes are TRBV29-1 and TRBJ2-6; D possibly corresponds to TRBD1 (5 bases). CDR3 size: 15 residues. Germline lookup yields CDR1 SQVTM and CDR2 ANQGSEA. CDR3 sequence: CSVPSTESGADVLTF. As DNA, the CDR3 is TGCAGCGTTCCCTCTACAGAATCTGGGGCCGACGTCCTGACTTTC.

The genes are TRBV13 and TRBJ1-3; TRBD1 aligns across 9 bases. Germline trimming cut 5 bases from V and 4 bases from J; bases unmatched to any gene: 6. Germline CDR1 and CDR2: PRHDT and FYEKMQ (reference sequence). The CDR3 is 15 amino acids. CDR3 nucleotides: TGTGCCAGCAGCGTCGGGACAGGGAACGGAAACACCATATATTTT. This encodes CASSVGTGNGNTIYF.

Of note for this clonotype: Mismatch with germline at one junction end may stem from a read error. The chain recombines TRBV2 with TRBJ1-5; D is unresolved. From germline, CDR1 is SNHLY and CDR2 FYNNEI. CDR3 size: 15 residues. The CDR3 region has the DNA TGTGCCAGCAGTCCCCTGGACGGATCCGCTCAGCCCCAGCACTTT. This encodes CASSPLDGSAQPQHF.

This clonotype was observed a handful of times. V usage is TRBV20-1 and J usage is TRBJ1-2; D gene ambiguous. The CDR3 length is 15 residues. Trimming took 1 base from V and 4 from J, leaving 16 bases between them. CDR1 DFQATT and CDR2 SNEGSKA come from the germline V gene (reference sequence). CDR3 loop: CSARGPAERGYGYTF. The DNA for the CDR3 is TGCAGTGCTAGAGGTCCTGCCGAAAGAGGCTATGGCTACACCTTC.

Turning to this clonotype: A read error may produce the germline difference seen at one junction end. Written as DNA, the CDR3 is TGTGCCAGCACCTCCTGGCGGGGACAGGGAAACACTGAAGCCTTCTTT. This gives the protein CASTSWRGQGNTEAFF. This chain uses TRBV12-3 or TRBV12-4 with TRBJ1-1; 9 bases map to TRBD1. CDR3 length: 16 residues.